This T cell receptor beta chain appears in the sequencing data of a study of T cells after yellow fever vaccination. Study-wide findings and caveats: Subsequent to the booster, the majority of primary-vaccination clones reappeared (under 98% CD4, about 90% CD8). The appearance of a small share of clonotypes in both CD4 and CD8 compartments was observed.

Template switching by 5'RACE produced TCR cDNA, adding a universal primer site and UMIs. TCRdb fed the 5' RACE reads into MiXCR, producing one record per CDR3 protein. The repertoire consists of about 350,000 distinct CDR3 sequences, with around a tenth occurring once and the leading ten covering more than 15%. Germline CDR1 SGHRS, CDR2 YFSETQ. V dropped 4 bases and J dropped 8; count of bases not matched to a gene: 9. The CDR3 spans 14 residues. A word on this clonotype: Its specificity is not known.

The material was PBMCs, obtained on the day of the first yellow fever vaccination. The chain carries TRBV5-1 and TRBJ2-1; 7 nucleotides line up with TRBD1. The receptor's source is a young man who received the YFV17D yellow fever vaccine. Here the CDR3 DNA reads TGCGCCAGCAGCCTAGACAGGGTCTGGGATGAGCAGTTCTTC. Translated: CASSLDRVWDEQFF.